This T cell receptor beta chain was identified during a study of blood T cells in healthy people across ages. PCR was performed a second time for about 7 to 11 cycles using a sample-barcoded 5' primer and a J-beta primer mix. Each cDNA molecule carried a tag from a template-switch adaptor that contained 12 random nucleotides. TCRdb reprocessed the 5' RACE reads with MiXCR, giving one entry per CDR3 protein. Of about 730,000 distinct CDR3 sequences in the sample, about 40% are singletons; the top ten hold 20% to 25%. Details on this clonotype: A much more abundant neighbour one base away suggests this may be a read error.

The CDR3 sequence is 13 residues long. The germline CDR1 and CDR2 sequences are LGHNA and YSLEER. This clonotype originated in a woman in her sixties or seventies in good health. Material for sequencing was blood. J is TRBJ2-5 and V is TRBV4-3; D tentatively fits TRBD1 or TRBD2 (5 bases each). The tail of the sequence fits TRBJ2-7 better, so the J call may be wrong. The CDR3 spells CASSQDKGSEQYF. The CDR3 DNA follows: TGCGCCAGCAGCCAAGATAAGGGGAGCGAGCAGTACTTC.